This TCR beta chain was found in a study of siplizumab effects on memory and regulatory T cells. This clone was seen once. The antigen is unknown. The CDR3 loop spans 17 amino acids. The study's findings and limits: The naive T cell population seemed more diverse than memory cells and seemed a major contributor to the alloresponse. Mappable CD4+ clones that were alloreactive averaged about 69% Treg-derived with siplizumab versus 26.9% in controls.

Data came from immunoSEQ multiplex PCR; TCRdb stores just in-frame clones and leaves some out. The table lists about 100,000 clones, about 91% of them singletons, with roughly 0.16% in the top ten. The sequencing sample was made of CD4+ T cells sorted from blood. This clonotype originated in a human donor in good health. J is TRBJ2-1 and V is TRBV21-1; the table's D call, TRBD1, has no DNA check behind it. TRBV21-1 represents a pseudogene. CDR3 region: CASSIGEQGKVRNEQFF. The DNA of the CDR3 is TGTGCCAGCAGCATTGGGGAGCAGGGGAAGGTGCGGAATGAGCAGTTCTTC.